The 26 T cell receptor beta chains presented below share a single source sample, sequenced in a study of shared clonotypes between healthy human individuals. Some clones are missing from TCRdb's copy, which holds only in-frame ones; the method was immunoSEQ multiplex PCR. The data show about 520,000 clones, almost 80% seen once. The sequenced sample consisted of PBMCs. The receptors originated from a middle-aged woman in good health. Some clones in this sample may be carry-over from other donors' samples.

This clone was found once. The chain is built from TRBV4-2 and TRBJ2-5; a weak D match, TRBD1 (6 bases). CDR1 and CDR2 from the germline V gene are LGHNA and YNFKEQ. This CDR3 is built from 14 residues. V was cut by 4 bases and J by 3 bases, with 12 bases left in between. CDR3 coding DNA: TGTGCCAGCAGCCCCCAGGGGTATGAAGAGACCCAGTACTTC. Translation: CASSPQGYEETQYF.

The chain carries TRBV7-3 and TRBJ1-3, with TRBD1 as a possible D gene (6 bases). V dropped 0 bases and J dropped 6 bases, with 9 bases sitting between them. From germline, CDR1 is SGHTA and CDR2 FQGTGA. The CDR3 is made up of 14 amino acids. Written as DNA, the CDR3 is TGTGCCAGCAGCTTAACCGGGGGCCAAAACACCATATATTTT. Translation gives CASSLTGGQNTIYF.

The chain carries TRBV7-2 and TRBJ2-5; 10 bases match TRBD2. The tail of the sequence fits TRBJ2-7 better, so the J call may be wrong. CDR3 size: 14 residues. Germline loops: CDR1 SGHTA, CDR2 FQGNSA. The CDR3 nucleotides are TGTGCCAGCAGTAAAGGACTAGCGGACTACGAGCAGTACTTC. This codes for CASSKGLADYEQYF.

The chain uses TRBV10-2 and TRBJ2-2, with 7 bases matching TRBD1. The germline gives CDR1 WSHSY, CDR2 SAAADI. The junction had 13 bases not matched to a gene; V was cut back by 5 bases and J by 7 bases. The CDR3 spans 16 residues. The CDR3 region has the DNA TGCGCCAGCAGTTATAGGCAGGGGGTGGATGGCGGGGAGCTGTTTTTT. Translation gives CASSYRQGVDGGELFF.

This clone appeared a single time. The rearrangement uses TRBV28 and TRBJ2-3; 11 bases are shared with TRBD2. The CDR3 runs to 15 residues. Germline lookup yields CDR1 MDHEN and CDR2 SYDVKM. With V trimmed by 4 bases and J by 4 bases, 4 bases remained unmatched. CDR3 nucleotide sequence: TGTGCCAGCAGTTATAGCGGGAGGGCCCCAGATACGCAGTATTTT. As protein: CASSYSGRAPDTQYF.

To note about this clone: One junction end disagrees with the germline gene, perhaps due to a read error. V usage is TRBV13 and J usage is TRBJ2-3; TRBD1 matches 10 bases. CDR1 PRHDT and CDR2 FYEKMQ come from the germline V gene (reference sequence). The CDR3 covers 16 residues. The CDR3 region has the DNA TGTGCCAGCAACTTACGGACAGGGGGGATGGCAGATACGCAGTATTTT. It codes for CASNLRTGGMADTQYF.

The rearrangement uses TRBV2 and TRBJ2-3; 13 bases match TRBD2. Germline CDR1 and CDR2: SNHLY and FYNNEI. The ends lost 6 bases at V and 6 bases at J; junction bases unmatched: 6. The CDR3 totals 15 residues. The CDR3 protein is CASRRGTSGIDTQYF. The CDR3 DNA reads TGTGCCAGCAGGCGAGGGACTAGCGGGATTGATACGCAGTATTTT.

The rearrangement joins TRBV25-1 to TRBJ1-4, with 8 bases aligning to TRBD1. Germline loops: CDR1 MGHDK, CDR2 SYGVNS. This CDR3 has 15 residues. After removal of 3 bases from V and 3 bases from J, the junction contained 3 bases not matched to a gene. The CDR3 region is CASSDRGLANEKLFF. CDR3 coding DNA: TGTGCCAGCAGTGACAGGGGGCTTGCTAATGAAAAACTGTTTTTT.

This clone has a count of ten or more. This chain joins TRBV10-3 and TRBJ1-4, with D uncertain. Trimming left V 0 bases short and J 0 bases short, with 5 bases between. CDR3 length equals 15 residues. Germline values: CDR1 ENHRY, CDR2 SYGVKD. CDR3 nucleotides: TGTGCCATCAGTGAGTCTGCGGCAACTAATGAAAAACTGTTTTTT. This sequence encodes CAISESAATNEKLFF.

The chain combines TRBV15 with TRBJ1-4, with 7 bases lining up with TRBD1. The ends lost 6 bases at V and 1 base at J; junction bases unmatched: 5. The CDR3 is 15 amino acids. Germline V gene lookup returns CDR1 LNHNV and CDR2 YYDKDF (reference sequence). The CDR3 reads CATSPRTGTNEKLFF. As DNA, the CDR3 is TGTGCCACCAGTCCTAGGACAGGAACTAATGAAAAACTGTTTTTT.

The V call is TRBV6-1, the J call TRBJ1-5; possible D gene TRBD1, 6 bases. Trimming pared 3 bases from V and 7 bases from J, leaving 19 bases between. The length of the CDR3 is 16 residues. The germline CDR1 and CDR2 sequences are MNHNS and SASEGT. This CDR3 is CASSEGGGGVIQPQHF. CDR3 DNA: TGTGCCAGCAGTGAGGGGGGAGGGGGAGTTATACAGCCCCAGCATTTT.

This clone has a handful of counts. V is TRBV25-1 and J is TRBJ2-3; 10 nucleotides agree with TRBD2. Looked up from germline, CDR1 is MGHDK and CDR2 is SYGVNS. There are 16 residues in the CDR3. V dropped 1 base and J dropped 0; count of bases not matched to a gene: 1. CDR3 amino acids: CASSELTSGSTDTQYF. For the CDR3, the DNA is TGTGCCAGCAGTGAATTGACTAGCGGGAGCACAGATACGCAGTATTTT.

The CDR3 loop reads CASSTTGISSYEQYF. The CDR3 nucleotides are TGTGCCAGCAGCACTACCGGGATTAGCTCCTACGAGCAGTACTTC. This chain links TRBV7-2 with TRBJ2-7; the D gene is possibly TRBD2 (5 bases). CDR3 length: 15 amino acids. V was cut by 5 bases and J by 0 bases, with 14 bases left in between. Germline loops: CDR1 SGHTA, CDR2 FQGNSA.

The V and J genes are TRBV7-9 and TRBJ1-5; D may be TRBD1 (5 bases). Trimming cost V 3 bases and J 7 bases, with 10 bases left between them. This CDR3 has 13 residues. The germline gives CDR1 SEHNR, CDR2 FQNEAQ (reference sequence). CDR3 region: CASSFGGEQPQHF. CDR3 sequence (DNA): TGTGCCAGCAGCTTTGGGGGGGAGCAGCCCCAGCATTTT.

Remarks on this clone: This sample includes further DNA sequences coding for the same CDR3. V is TRBV5-1 and J is TRBJ1-4; 8 bases agree with TRBD1. The CDR3 has 13 amino acids. Germline values: CDR1 SGHRS, CDR2 YFSETQ. Unmatched junction bases numbered 2, after V lost 3 bases and J lost 7 bases. The CDR3 is CASSSQGGEKLFF. The CDR3 DNA is TGCGCCAGCAGCTCACAGGGGGGTGAAAAACTGTTTTTT.

V is TRBV28 and J is TRBJ2-3, with D maybe TRBD1 (6 bases). This CDR3 contains 14 residues. The V gene's germline CDR1 is MDHEN and CDR2 SYDVKM. V was shortened by 5 bases and J by 4 bases, with 13 bases between the two germline ends. The CDR3 nucleotides read TGTGCCAGCAGTGTTTCAGGGGTAGCAGATACGCAGTATTTT. Residues: CASSVSGVADTQYF.

The rearrangement uses TRBV18 and TRBJ1-5; TRBD1 is a possible D gene (6 bases). V was trimmed by 0 bases and J by 6 bases, leaving 18 bases between them. CDR3 size: 17 residues. CDR1 and CDR2 (germline): KGHSH, LQKENI. The CDR3 bases are TGTGCCAGCTCACCACCGTCTTCCCAGGGGTTGGTTCAGCCCCAGCATTTT. Translated, it gives CASSPPSSQGLVQPQHF.

This chain connects TRBV5-1 to TRBJ1-1; TRBD1 is a possible D gene (6 bases). CDR3 length: 15 amino acids. Germline V gene lookup returns CDR1 SGHRS and CDR2 YFSETQ. V shed 4 bases and J shed 8 bases, with 21 bases lying between them. CDR3 region: CASSRYRDTAIEAFF. In DNA form, the CDR3 reads TGCGCCAGCAGCAGATACAGGGATACGGCTATAGAAGCTTTCTTT.

This clone was observed a few times. The J gene is TRBJ1-5, the V gene TRBV11-2; tentatively, D is TRBD1 (5 bases). The V gene lost 0 bases and the J gene lost 7 bases, with 10 bases spanning the gap. Germline V gene lookup returns CDR1 SGHAT and CDR2 FQNNGV. The CDR3 runs to 14 residues. This CDR3 reads CASSLDGGFQPQHF. The CDR3 coding sequence is TGTGCCAGCAGCTTAGACGGGGGTTTCCAGCCCCAGCATTTT.

This clone was seen a few times. The J gene is TRBJ2-3, the V gene TRBV29-1, with TRBD2 identical over 8 bases. In germline, CDR1 is SQVTM, CDR2 ANQGSEA. With V trimmed by 7 bases and J by 0 bases, 6 bases remained unmatched. This CDR3 region has 14 residues. CDR3 region: CSDILAASTDTQYF. The CDR3 bases are TGCAGCGATATACTAGCGGCTAGCACAGATACGCAGTATTTT.

The chain links TRBV5-1 to TRBJ2-3, with 8 bases aligning to TRBD1. Germline lookup yields CDR1 SGHRS and CDR2 YFSETQ. The junction had 5 bases not matched to a gene; V was cut back by 1 base and J by 4 bases. CDR3 length: 15 amino acids. CDR3 in amino acids: CASSLQDRVADTQYF. CDR3 coding DNA: TGCGCCAGCAGCTTGCAGGACAGGGTGGCAGATACGCAGTATTTT.

The chain couples TRBV30 to TRBJ2-7; D might be TRBD2 (5 bases). This CDR3 is 13 amino acids long. Trimming took off 7 bases at V and 3 bases at J, with 16 bases between the two ends. Germline CDR1 reads GTSNPN; CDR2 reads SVGIG (reference sequence). The CDR3 region is CASSGIGIYEQYF. Here the CDR3 DNA reads TGTGCCTCCTCCGGGATAGGAATCTACGAGCAGTACTTC.

This clone was seen a few times. The gene calls are TRBV29-1 and TRBJ2-1, with D unresolved. Trimming shortened V by 5 bases and J by 5 bases, and 10 bases separated the two germline ends. CDR1 and CDR2 from the germline V gene are SQVTM and ANQGSEA. The CDR3 covers 12 residues. The CDR3 sequence: CSVLRSHNEQFF. The CDR3 nucleotides are TGCAGCGTTCTTCGGAGCCACAATGAGCAGTTCTTC.

The J gene is TRBJ2-1, the V gene TRBV5-1; 8 nucleotides agree with TRBD2. After removal of 0 bases from V and 6 bases from J, the junction contained 8 bases not matched to a gene. Germline CDR1 reads SGHRS; CDR2 reads YFSETQ. The CDR3 spans 16 residues. In nucleotides, the CDR3 is TGCGCCAGCAGCTTGGAGAGCGGGAGCTACGGCAATGAGCAGTTCTTC. This codes for CASSLESGSYGNEQFF.

This clone has more than one count but fewer than ten. V gene TRBV7-9 combines with J gene TRBJ1-1; perhaps TRBD1 as D (5 bases). The CDR3 loop spans 14 amino acids. The V end was cut by 1 base, the J end by 5 bases, with 11 bases between. Per germline, CDR1 SEHNR and CDR2 FQNEAQ (reference sequence). CDR3 region: CASSLEGPGTEAFF. CDR3 nucleotides: TGTGCCAGCAGCTTAGAGGGGCCGGGAACTGAAGCTTTCTTT.

This clone showed up just once. V usage is TRBV6-4 and J usage is TRBJ2-3; no definite D call. Germline-derived CDR1 and CDR2 are MRHNA and SNTAGT. This CDR3 has 15 residues. The V gene lost 6 bases and the J gene lost 0 bases, with 13 bases spanning the gap. CDR3 protein: CASSVEQTSTDTQYF. As DNA, the CDR3 is TGTGCCAGCAGCGTCGAACAGACTAGCACAGATACGCAGTATTTT.